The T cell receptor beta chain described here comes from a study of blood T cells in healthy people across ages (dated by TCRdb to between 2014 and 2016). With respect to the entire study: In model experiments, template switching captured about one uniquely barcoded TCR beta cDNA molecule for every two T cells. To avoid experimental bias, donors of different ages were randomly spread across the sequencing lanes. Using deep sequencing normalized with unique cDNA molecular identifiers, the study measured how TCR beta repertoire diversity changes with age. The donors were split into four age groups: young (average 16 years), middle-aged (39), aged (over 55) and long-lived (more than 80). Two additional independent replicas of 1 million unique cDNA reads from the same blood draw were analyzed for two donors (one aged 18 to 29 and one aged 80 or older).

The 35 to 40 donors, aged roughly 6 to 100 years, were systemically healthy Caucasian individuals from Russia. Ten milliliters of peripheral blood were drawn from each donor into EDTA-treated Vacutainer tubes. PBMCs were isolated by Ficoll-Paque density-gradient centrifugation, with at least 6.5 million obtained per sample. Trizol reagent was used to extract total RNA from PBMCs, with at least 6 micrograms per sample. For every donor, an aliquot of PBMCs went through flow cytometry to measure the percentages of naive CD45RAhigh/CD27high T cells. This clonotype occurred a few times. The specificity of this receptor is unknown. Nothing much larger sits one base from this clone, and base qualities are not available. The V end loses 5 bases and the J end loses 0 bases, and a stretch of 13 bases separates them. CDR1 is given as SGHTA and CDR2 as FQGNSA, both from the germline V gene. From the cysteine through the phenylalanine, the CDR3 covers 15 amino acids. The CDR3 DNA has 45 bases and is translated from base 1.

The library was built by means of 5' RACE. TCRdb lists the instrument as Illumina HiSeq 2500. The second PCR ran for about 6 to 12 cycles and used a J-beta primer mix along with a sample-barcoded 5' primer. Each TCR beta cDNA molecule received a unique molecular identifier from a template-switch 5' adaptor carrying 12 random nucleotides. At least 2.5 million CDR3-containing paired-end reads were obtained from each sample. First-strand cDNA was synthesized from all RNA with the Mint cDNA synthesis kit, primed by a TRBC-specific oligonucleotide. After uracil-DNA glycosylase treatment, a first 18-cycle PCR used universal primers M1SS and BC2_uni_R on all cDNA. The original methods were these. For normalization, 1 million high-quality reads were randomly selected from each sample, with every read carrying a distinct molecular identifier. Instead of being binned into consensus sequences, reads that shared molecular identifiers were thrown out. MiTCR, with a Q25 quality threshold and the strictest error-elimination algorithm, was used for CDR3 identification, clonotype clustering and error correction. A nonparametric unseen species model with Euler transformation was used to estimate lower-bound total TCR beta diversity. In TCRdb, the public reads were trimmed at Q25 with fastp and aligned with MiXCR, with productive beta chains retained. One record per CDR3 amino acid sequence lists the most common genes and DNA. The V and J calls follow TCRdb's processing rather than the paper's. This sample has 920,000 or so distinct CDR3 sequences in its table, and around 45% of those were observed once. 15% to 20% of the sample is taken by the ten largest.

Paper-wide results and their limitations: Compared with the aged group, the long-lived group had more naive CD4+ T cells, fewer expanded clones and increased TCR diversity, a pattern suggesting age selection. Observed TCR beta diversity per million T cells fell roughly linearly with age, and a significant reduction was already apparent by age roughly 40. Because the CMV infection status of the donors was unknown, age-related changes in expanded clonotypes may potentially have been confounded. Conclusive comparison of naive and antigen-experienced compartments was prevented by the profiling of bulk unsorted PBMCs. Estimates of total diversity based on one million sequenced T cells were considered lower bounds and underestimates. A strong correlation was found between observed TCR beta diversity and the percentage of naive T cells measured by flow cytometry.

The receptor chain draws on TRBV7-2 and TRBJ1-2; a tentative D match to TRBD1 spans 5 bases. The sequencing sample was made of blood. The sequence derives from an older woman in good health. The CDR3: CASSPTGTPNYGYTF. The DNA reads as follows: TGTGCCAGCAGCCCGACTGGGACTCCTAACTATGGCTACACCTTC.